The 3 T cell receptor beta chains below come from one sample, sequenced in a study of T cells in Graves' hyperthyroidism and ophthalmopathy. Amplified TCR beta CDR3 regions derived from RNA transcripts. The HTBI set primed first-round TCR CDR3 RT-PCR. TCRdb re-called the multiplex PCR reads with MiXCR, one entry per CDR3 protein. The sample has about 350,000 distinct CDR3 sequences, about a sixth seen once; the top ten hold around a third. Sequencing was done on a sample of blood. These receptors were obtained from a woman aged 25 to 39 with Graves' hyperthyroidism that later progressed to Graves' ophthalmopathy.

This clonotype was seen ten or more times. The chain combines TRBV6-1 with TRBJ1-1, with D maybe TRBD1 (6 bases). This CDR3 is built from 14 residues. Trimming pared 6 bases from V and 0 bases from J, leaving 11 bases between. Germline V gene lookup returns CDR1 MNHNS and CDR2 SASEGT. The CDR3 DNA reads TGTGCCAGCAGGATACAGGGATTGAACACTGAAGCTTTCTTT. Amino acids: CASRIQGLNTEAFF.

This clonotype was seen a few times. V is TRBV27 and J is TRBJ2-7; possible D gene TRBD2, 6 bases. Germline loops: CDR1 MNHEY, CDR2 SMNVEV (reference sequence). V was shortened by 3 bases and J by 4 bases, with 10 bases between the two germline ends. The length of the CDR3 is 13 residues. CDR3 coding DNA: TGTGCCAGCAGTTTTACGGGGGAATACGAGCAGTACTTC. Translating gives CASSFTGEYEQYF.

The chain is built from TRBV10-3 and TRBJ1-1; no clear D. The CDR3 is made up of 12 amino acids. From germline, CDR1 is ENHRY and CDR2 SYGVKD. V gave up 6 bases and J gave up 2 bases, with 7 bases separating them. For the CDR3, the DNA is TGTGCCATCAGGGGAGGAAACACTGAAGCTTTCTTT. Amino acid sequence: CAIRGGNTEAFF.